This TCR beta chain was captured in a study of CD8 T cells in Susac syndrome. RNA amounts of roughly 0.45 to 1 ug underwent reverse transcription with random hexamers. An immunoSEQ multiplex PCR generated amplified TCR beta CDR3 products spanning 54 Vbeta and 13 Jbeta. Each CDR3 protein is one row after TCRdb ran MiXCR on the immunoSEQ multiplex PCR reads. The sample has some 220,000 distinct CDR3 sequences, 95% seen once. TCR beta was sequenced from blood CD8+ and CD4+ T cells. Treatment-naive patients with stable or active relapsing-remitting disease served as multiple sclerosis controls. TEMRA cells underwent FACS enrichment and CD8+ and CD4+ T cells underwent negative isolation. This sequence originates from a human donor with multiple sclerosis. Sequencing input: CD4+ T cells from PBMCs.

The CDR3 DNA reads TGTGCCAGCAGTTCCACTAGCGTTCTGCCGGACAATGAGCAGTTCTTC. It codes for CASSSTSVLPDNEQFF. The chain employs TRBV28 and TRBJ2-1, with 7 bases lining up with TRBD2. The CDR3 runs to 16 residues. The V segment lost 4 bases and the J segment 5 bases; nucleotides outside the gene matches: 11. Per germline, CDR1 MDHEN and CDR2 SYDVKM.